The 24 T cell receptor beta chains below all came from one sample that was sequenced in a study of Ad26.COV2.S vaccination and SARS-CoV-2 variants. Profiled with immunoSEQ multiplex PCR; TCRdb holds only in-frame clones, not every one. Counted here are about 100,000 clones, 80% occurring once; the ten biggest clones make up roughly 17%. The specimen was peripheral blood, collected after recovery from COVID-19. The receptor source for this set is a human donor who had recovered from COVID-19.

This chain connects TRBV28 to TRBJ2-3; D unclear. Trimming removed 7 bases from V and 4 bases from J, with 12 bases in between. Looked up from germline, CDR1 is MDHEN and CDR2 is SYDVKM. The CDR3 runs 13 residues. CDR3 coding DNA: TGTGCCAGCACCCCCCGGTGGGCAGATACGCAGTATTTT. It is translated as CASTPRWADTQYF.

CDR3 region: CASSLGGGAYEQYF. Written as DNA, the CDR3 is TGTGCCAGCAGCTTGGGAGGCGGGGCCTACGAGCAGTACTTC. The V gene is TRBV7-2, the J gene TRBJ2-7; weak D call: TRBD2 (6 bases). The CDR3 loop spans 14 amino acids. V was shortened by 3 bases and J by 2 bases, with 11 bases between the two germline ends. Germline V gives CDR1 SGHTA, CDR2 FQGNSA.

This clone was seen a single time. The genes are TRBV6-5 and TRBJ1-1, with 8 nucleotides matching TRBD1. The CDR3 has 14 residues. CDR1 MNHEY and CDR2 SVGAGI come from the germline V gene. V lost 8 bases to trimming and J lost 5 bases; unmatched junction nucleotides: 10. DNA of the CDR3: TGTGCCAGCCTCCCAGAACAGGGGGTAACTGAAGCTTTCTTT. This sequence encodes CASLPEQGVTEAFF.

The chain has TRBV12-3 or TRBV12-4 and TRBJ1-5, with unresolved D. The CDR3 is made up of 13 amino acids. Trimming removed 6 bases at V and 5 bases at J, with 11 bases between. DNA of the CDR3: TGTGCCAGCAGGAGTAGCGGCTATCAGCCCCAGCATTTT. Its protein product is CASRSSGYQPQHF.

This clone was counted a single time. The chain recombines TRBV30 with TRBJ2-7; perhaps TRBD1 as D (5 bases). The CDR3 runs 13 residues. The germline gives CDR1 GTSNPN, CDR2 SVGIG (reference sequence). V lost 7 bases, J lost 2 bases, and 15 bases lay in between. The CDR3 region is CALGKDSPYEQYF. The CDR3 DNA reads TGTGCCTTAGGCAAAGACAGCCCCTACGAGCAGTACTTC.

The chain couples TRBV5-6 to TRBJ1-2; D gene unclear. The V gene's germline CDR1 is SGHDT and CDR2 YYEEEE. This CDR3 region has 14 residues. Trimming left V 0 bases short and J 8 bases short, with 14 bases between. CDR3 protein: CASSLVRVSTGYTF. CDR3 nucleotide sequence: TGTGCCAGCAGCTTGGTTCGGGTCTCCACCGGCTACACCTTC. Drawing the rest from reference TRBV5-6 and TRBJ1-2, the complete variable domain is DAGVTQSPTHLIKTRGQQVTLRCSPKSGHDTVSWYQQALGQGPQFIFQYYEEEERQRGNFPDRFSGHQFPNYSSELNVNALLLGDSALYLCASSLVRVSTGYTFGSGTRLTVV.

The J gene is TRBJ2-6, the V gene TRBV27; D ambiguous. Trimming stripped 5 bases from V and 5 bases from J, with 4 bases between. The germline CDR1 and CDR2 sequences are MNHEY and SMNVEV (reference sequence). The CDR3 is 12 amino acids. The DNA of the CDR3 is TGTGCCAGCAGTCCCCGGGCCAACGTCCTGACTTTC. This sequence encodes CASSPRANVLTF.

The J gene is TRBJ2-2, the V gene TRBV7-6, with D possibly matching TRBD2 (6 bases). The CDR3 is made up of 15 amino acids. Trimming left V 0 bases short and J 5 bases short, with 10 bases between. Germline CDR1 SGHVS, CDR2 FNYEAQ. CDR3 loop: CASSLAVGGTGELFF. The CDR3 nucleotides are TGTGCCAGCAGCTTAGCGGTGGGGGGAACCGGGGAGCTGTTTTTT.

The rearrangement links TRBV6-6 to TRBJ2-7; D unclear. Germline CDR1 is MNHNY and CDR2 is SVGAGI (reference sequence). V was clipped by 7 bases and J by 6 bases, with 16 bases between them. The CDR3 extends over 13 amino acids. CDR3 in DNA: TGTGCCAGCACAAACAATAATCGAGGCGAGCAGTACTTC. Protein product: CASTNNNRGEQYF.

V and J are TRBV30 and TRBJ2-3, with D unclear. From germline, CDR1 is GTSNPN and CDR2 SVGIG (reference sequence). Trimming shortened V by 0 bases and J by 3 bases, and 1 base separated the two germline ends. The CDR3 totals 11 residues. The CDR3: CAWSVTDTQYF. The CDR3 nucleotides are TGTGCCTGGAGTGTGACAGATACGCAGTATTTT. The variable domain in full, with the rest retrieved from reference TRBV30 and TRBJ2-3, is SQTIHQWPATLVQPVGSPLSLECTVEGTSNPNLYWYRQAAGRGLQLLFYSVGIGQISSEVPQNLSASRPQDRQFILSSKKLLLSDSGFYLCAWSVTDTQYFGPGTRLTVL.

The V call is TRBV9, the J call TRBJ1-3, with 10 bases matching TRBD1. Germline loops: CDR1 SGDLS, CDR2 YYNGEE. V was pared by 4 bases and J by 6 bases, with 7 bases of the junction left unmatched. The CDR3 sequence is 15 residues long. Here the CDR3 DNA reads TGTGCCAGCAGCCCTCGGACAGGGGGGGAAAACACCATATATTTT. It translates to CASSPRTGGENTIYF.

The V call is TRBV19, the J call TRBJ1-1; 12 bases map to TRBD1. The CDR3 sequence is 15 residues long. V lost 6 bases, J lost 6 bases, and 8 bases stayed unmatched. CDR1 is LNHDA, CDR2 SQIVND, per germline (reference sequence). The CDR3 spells CASRDGTGGLSEAFF. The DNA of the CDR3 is TGTGCCAGTAGAGACGGGACAGGGGGCCTGTCTGAAGCTTTCTTT.

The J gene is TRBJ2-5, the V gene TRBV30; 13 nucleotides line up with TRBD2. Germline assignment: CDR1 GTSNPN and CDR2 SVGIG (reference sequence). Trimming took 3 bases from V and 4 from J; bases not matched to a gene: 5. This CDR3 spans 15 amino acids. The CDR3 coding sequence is TGTGCCTGGAGACTAGCGGGGGGGCCCGGAGAGACCCAGTACTTC. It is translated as CAWRLAGGPGETQYF.

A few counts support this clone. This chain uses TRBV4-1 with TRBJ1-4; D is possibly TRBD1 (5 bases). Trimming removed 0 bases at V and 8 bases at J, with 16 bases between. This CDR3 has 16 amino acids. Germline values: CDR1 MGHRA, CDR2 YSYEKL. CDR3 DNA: TGCGCCAGCAGCCAAGATCGGCAGGGTGAGACGGAAAAACTGTTTTTT. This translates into CASSQDRQGETEKLFF.

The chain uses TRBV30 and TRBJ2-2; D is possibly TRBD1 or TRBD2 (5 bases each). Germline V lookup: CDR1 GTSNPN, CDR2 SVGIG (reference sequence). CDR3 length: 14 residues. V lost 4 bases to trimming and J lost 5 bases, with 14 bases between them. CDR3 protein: CAWTRRDVTGELFF. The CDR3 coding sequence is TGTGCCTGGACCCGCAGGGACGTAACCGGGGAGCTGTTTTTT.

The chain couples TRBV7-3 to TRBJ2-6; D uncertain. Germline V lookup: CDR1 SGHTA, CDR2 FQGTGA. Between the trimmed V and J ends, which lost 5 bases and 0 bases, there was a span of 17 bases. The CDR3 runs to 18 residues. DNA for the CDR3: TGTGCCAGCAGCCCTCCCCCGCTGGGCACCTCTGGGGCCAACGTCCTGACTTTC. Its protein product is CASSPPPLGTSGANVLTF.

In DNA form, the CDR3 reads TGCGCCAGCAGCCAAGCGTCTCTGGGCGGGAATTCACCCCTCCACTTT. This translates into CASSQASLGGNSPLHF. The genes are TRBV4-1 and TRBJ1-6, with no clear D. Trimming removed 1 base from V and 7 bases from J, with 14 bases in between. CDR1 and CDR2 (germline): MGHRA, YSYEKL. This CDR3 is 16 amino acids long.

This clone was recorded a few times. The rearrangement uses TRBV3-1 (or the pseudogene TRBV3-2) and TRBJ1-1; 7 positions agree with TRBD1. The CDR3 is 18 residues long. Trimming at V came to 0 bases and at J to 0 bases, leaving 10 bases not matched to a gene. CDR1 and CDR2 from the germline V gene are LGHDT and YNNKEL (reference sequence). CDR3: CASSQEEWTGPVNTEAFF. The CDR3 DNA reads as TGTGCCAGCAGCCAAGAGGAGTGGACAGGTCCGGTGAACACTGAAGCTTTCTTT.

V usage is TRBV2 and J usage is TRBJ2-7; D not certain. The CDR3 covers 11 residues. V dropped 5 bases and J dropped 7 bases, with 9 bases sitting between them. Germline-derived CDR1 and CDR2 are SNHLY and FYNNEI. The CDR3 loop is CASSLAREQYF. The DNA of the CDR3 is TGTGCCAGCAGTTTGGCGAGAGAGCAGTACTTC.

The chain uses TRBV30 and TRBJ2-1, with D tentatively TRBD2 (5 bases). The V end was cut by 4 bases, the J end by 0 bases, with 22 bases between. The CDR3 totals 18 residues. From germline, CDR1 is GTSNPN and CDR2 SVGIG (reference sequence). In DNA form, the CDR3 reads TGTGCCTGGATCAAAGGAAGGCTAGCTGCGGGCTCCTACAATGAGCAGTTCTTC. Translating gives CAWIKGRLAAGSYNEQFF.

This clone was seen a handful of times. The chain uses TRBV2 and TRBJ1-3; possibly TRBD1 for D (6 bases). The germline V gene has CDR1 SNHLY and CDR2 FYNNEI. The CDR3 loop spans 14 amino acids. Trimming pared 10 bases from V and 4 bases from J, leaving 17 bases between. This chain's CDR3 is CATSPGGEGNTIYF. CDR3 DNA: TGTGCCACTTCCCCGGGGGGCGAAGGAAACACCATATATTTT. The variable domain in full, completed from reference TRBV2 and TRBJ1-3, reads EPEVTQTPSHQVTQMGQEVILRCVPISNHLYFYWYRQILGQKVEFLVSFYNNEISEKSEIFDDQFSVERPDGSNFTLKIRSTKLEDSAMYFCATSPGGEGNTIYFGEGSWLTVV.

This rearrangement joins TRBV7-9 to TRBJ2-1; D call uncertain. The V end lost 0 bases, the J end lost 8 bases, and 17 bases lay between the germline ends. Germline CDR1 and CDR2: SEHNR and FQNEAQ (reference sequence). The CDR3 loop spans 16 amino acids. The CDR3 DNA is TGTGCCAGCAGCTTAGCGGCGGCCGTCTCGGGCGATGAGCAGTTCTTC. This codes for CASSLAAAVSGDEQFF. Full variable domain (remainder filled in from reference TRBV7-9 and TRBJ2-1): DTGVSQNPRHKITKRGQNVTFRCDPISEHNRLYWYRQTLGQGPEFLTYFQNEAQLEKSRLLSDRFSAERPKGSFSTLEIQRTEQGDSAMYLCASSLAAAVSGDEQFFGPGTRLTVL.

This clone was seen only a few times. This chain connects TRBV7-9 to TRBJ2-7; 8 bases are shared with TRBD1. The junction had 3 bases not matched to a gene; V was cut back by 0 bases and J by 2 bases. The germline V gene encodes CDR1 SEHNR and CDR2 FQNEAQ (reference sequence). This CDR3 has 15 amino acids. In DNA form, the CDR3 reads TGTGCCAGCAGCTTAGCCGGGACAGGAACCTACGAGCAGTACTTC. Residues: CASSLAGTGTYEQYF.

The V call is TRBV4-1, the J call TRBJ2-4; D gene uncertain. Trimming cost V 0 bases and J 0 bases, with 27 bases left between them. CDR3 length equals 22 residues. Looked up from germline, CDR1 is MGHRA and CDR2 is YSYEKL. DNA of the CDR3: TGCGCCAGCAGCCAAGATCAACTCCCCCCCCTCAGACAAACGGTAGCCAAAAACATTCAGTACTTC. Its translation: CASSQDQLPPLRQTVAKNIQYF.